The rows below give T cell receptor beta chains drawn from one sample of a study of T cell responses to AZD1222 COVID-19 vaccine. Libraries were prepared by immunoSEQ multiplex PCR; TCRdb keeps only in-frame clonotypes and omits some of them. The profile shows roughly 150,000 clones, about nine tenths of them singletons. The sequencing used peripheral blood, collected 28 days after the second AZD1222 dose. The source of these receptors is an adult who received the AZD1222 COVID-19 vaccine. The CDR3 runs from the conserved cysteine through the conserved F or W. The D gene is left open where the match is weak. Rows may omit the clone size; those that give it use once, few, many or a size class.

>once|TRBJ2-2|TRBV11-3|.
CASSLGVGTGELFF
TGTGCCAGCAGCTTAGGTGTGGGCACCGGGGAGCTGTTTTTT
>.|TRBJ1-6|TRBV6-1|TRBD1
CASSSEGASPLHF
TGTGCCAGCAGTTCAGAGGGGGCCTCACCCCTCCACTTT
>.|TRBJ2-3|TRBV5-1|TRBD1
CASRPTGPATDTQYF
TGCGCCAGCAGACCGACAGGGCCTGCCACAGATACGCAGTATTTT
>.|TRBJ1-6|TRBV30|.
CAWRSPGENSPLHF
TGTGCCTGGAGGTCACCGGGCGAGAATTCACCCCTCCACTTT
>.|TRBJ2-1|TRBV4-2|.
CASKGDEQFF
TGTGCCAGCAAGGGGGATGAGCAGTTCTTC
>.|TRBJ1-1|TRBV5-1|.
CASSSGGAANTEAFF
TGCGCCAGCAGCTCTGGCGGGGCAGCGAACACTGAAGCTTTCTTT
>.|TRBJ2-5|TRBV6-5|.
CASSLNQETQYF
TGTGCCAGCAGTTTAAACCAAGAGACCCAGTACTTC
>.|TRBJ2-7|TRBV6-5|.
CASSQGASYEQYF
TGTGCCAGCAGCCAGGGTGCCTCCTACGAGCAGTACTTC
>.|TRBJ1-2|TRBV19|.
CATSRGGDYGYTF
TGTGCCACCTCCCGGGGGGGGGACTATGGCTACACCTTC
>.|TRBJ2-2|TRBV27|TRBD2
CASSLRGSGTGELFF
TGTGCCAGCAGTTTACGCGGGAGTGGCACCGGGGAGCTGTTTTTT
>.|TRBJ2-7|TRBV5-4|.
CASSLLRDGAYEQYF
TGTGCCAGCAGCTTGTTGCGGGACGGTGCCTACGAGCAGTACTTC
>.|TRBJ1-2|TRBV11-2|TRBD1
CASSQDGTARTYGYTF
TGTGCCAGCAGCCAAGATGGGACAGCCCGAACCTATGGCTACACCTTC
>few|TRBJ1-2|TRBV29-1|TRBD1
CSVEGGQTSNYGYTF
TGCAGCGTTGAAGGGGGACAGACCTCTAACTATGGCTACACCTTC
>.|TRBJ1-2|TRBV19|TRBD1
CASGQEADGYTF
TGTGCCAGCGGACAGGAGGCCGACGGCTACACCTTC
>.|TRBJ2-7|TRBV6-2/TRBV6-3|.
CASSQGTYYEQYF
TGTGCCAGCAGCCAGGGGACCTACTACGAGCAGTACTTC